These 16 T cell receptor beta chains came from one sample sequenced in a study of blood T cell repertoires in COVID-19 (dated by TCRdb to the early 2020s). Receptors were amplified or captured by the immunoSEQ multiplex PCR assay. Sourced from immuneACCESS, this table was stored by TCRdb with only in-frame sequences that have V and J called. A share of the clones is absent; for the studies checked, an unresolved V gene accounts for under half, and the remainder has no known explanation. The sample profile shows 350,000 to 400,000 clones; 75% to 90% of them were found once. The ten largest clones take up about 7% of the sample. The specimen was peripheral blood. The receptors come from a woman aged 55-69 years with COVID-19, enrolled during active disease.

The rearrangement uses TRBV7-8 and TRBJ1-4, with unresolved D. Germline CDR1 SGHVS, CDR2 FQNEAQ. The CDR3 totals 16 residues. V was trimmed by 1 base and J by 0 bases, leaving 9 bases between them. The CDR3, as DNA: TGTGCCAGCAGCTTAGGGCGGGATGCAACTAATGAAAAACTGTTTTTT. Translation gives CASSLGRDATNEKLFF.

J is TRBJ1-2 and V is TRBV7-9; D gene ambiguous. V lost 1 base, J lost 8 bases, and 8 bases lay in between. The CDR3 totals 12 residues. Germline V gene data show CDR1 as SEHNR and CDR2 as FQNEAQ (reference sequence). CDR3 nucleotide sequence: TGTGCCAGCAGCTTAGGGGGAGCGGGCTACACCTTC. It translates to CASSLGGAGYTF. Based on the CDR3 plus reference TRBV7-9 and TRBJ1-2, the full variable domain is DTGVSQNPRHKITKRGQNVTFRCDPISEHNRLYWYRQTLGQGPEFLTYFQNEAQLEKSRLLSDRFSAERPKGSFSTLEIQRTEQGDSAMYLCASSLGGAGYTFGSGTRLTVV.

Details on this clone: This CDR3 is also generated by other DNA sequences in the sample. The chain has TRBV12-3 or TRBV12-4 and TRBJ1-2; 7 positions match TRBD1. V lost 5 bases, J lost 7 bases, and 1 base stayed unmatched. The CDR3 runs 11 residues. This CDR3 reads CASSQGGGYTF. CDR3 coding DNA: TGTGCCAGCAGTCAGGGGGGTGGCTACACCTTC.

This clone appeared a few times. In the same sample, other DNA sequences code for this CDR3. DNA of the CDR3: TGTGCCAGCAGCGTAGAGAGCAACACTGAAGCTTTCTTT. Protein product: CASSVESNTEAFF. This rearrangement joins TRBV9 to TRBJ1-1, with D uncertain. CDR1 is SGDLS, CDR2 YYNGEE, per germline. This CDR3 has 13 residues. The V and J ends lost 0 bases and 2 bases respectively, with 5 bases between them. Full variable domain (missing parts from reference TRBV9 and TRBJ1-1): DSGVTQTPKHLITATGQRVTLRCSPRSGDLSVYWYQQSLDQGLQFLIQYYNGEERAKGNILERFSAQQFPDLHSELNLSSLELGDSALYFCASSVESNTEAFFGQGTRLTVV.

The chain recombines TRBV18 with TRBJ2-7; a possible D gene is TRBD2 (5 bases). Germline assignment: CDR1 KGHSH and CDR2 LQKENI. With 1 base removed from V and 6 bases from J, the gap between germline ends came to 16 bases. The CDR3 length is 15 residues. The CDR3, as DNA: TGTGCCAGCTCACCACTAGACGGACGGGGTATCGAGCAGTACTTC. Translated: CASSPLDGRGIEQYF.

In this sample, this clone turned up many times. The V gene is TRBV27, the J gene TRBJ2-2; D uncertain. V was shortened by 7 bases and J by 6 bases, with 9 bases between the two germline ends. In germline, CDR1 is MNHEY, CDR2 SMNVEV (reference sequence). This CDR3 is 12 amino acids long. CDR3 in DNA: TGTGCCAGCACCGTCGGAGCCGGGGAGCTGTTTTTT. The encoded protein is CASTVGAGELFF.

The chain employs TRBV5-1 and TRBJ1-1, with TRBD1 identical over 8 bases. With V trimmed by 2 bases and J by 8 bases, 8 bases remained unmatched. The CDR3 extends over 14 amino acids. Per the germline V gene, CDR1 is SGHRS and CDR2 is YFSETQ. The CDR3 nucleotides are TGCGCCAGCAGCTTCTTTTCAGGGGGCGACGAAGCTTTCTTT. It yields the protein CASSFFSGGDEAFF.

This sequence joins TRBV11-1 and TRBJ1-1; 7 bases are shared with TRBD1. The CDR3 spans 14 residues. V was clipped by 5 bases and J by 1 base; unmatched bases: 4. CDR1 SGHAT and CDR2 FQDESV come from the germline V gene (reference sequence). CDR3 residues: CASSPYRGNTEAFF. The CDR3 coding sequence is TGTGCCAGCAGCCCCTACAGGGGGAACACTGAAGCTTTCTTT.

The CDR3 bases are TGCGCCAGCAGCTCCGGGACAGGTACTCTCGGGGAAAAACTGTTTTTT. Translating it yields CASSSGTGTLGEKLFF. The chain recombines TRBV5-1 with TRBJ1-4; 8 nucleotides match TRBD1. Germline CDR1 SGHRS, CDR2 YFSETQ. V was pared by 3 bases and J by 8 bases, with 12 bases of the junction left unmatched. The CDR3 totals 16 residues.

In its sample, this clone was seen a few times. This chain connects TRBV10-3 to TRBJ2-2; no definite D call. V gave up 3 bases and J gave up 8 bases, with 7 bases separating them. Germline CDR1 ENHRY, CDR2 SYGVKD. This CDR3 region has 12 residues. This CDR3 is CAISDGTGELFF. CDR3 sequence (DNA): TGTGCCATCAGTGATGGTACAGGGGAGCTGTTTTTT.

This clone turned up a few times. The J gene is TRBJ1-1, the V gene TRBV5-5; D is perhaps TRBD1 (6 bases). The V gene's germline CDR1 is SGHKS and CDR2 YYEKEE (reference sequence). Trimming shortened V by 3 bases and J by 0 bases, and 9 bases separated the two germline ends. The CDR3 consists of 14 residues. The DNA for the CDR3 is TGTGCCAGCAGCTGGACAGTATTGAACACTGAAGCTTTCTTT. It translates to CASSWTVLNTEAFF.

This chain joins TRBV4-1 and TRBJ1-2; 10 bases are a match to TRBD1. In germline, CDR1 is MGHRA, CDR2 YSYEKL. The CDR3 spans 16 residues. V was clipped by 1 base and J by 8 bases; unmatched bases: 10. The DNA of the CDR3 is TGCGCCAGCAGCCAAGGCCCCGGGACAGGGGTTAACGGCTACACCTTC. This sequence encodes CASSQGPGTGVNGYTF.

V gene TRBV11-2 combines with J gene TRBJ2-2; TRBD2 aligns across 10 bases. Germline trimming cut 4 bases from V and 2 bases from J; bases unmatched to any gene: 10. This CDR3 spans 18 amino acids. CDR1 is SGHAT and CDR2 is FQNNGV in the germline V gene. CDR3 DNA sequence: TGTGCCAGCAGCTCCAGACCCCAACTAGCGGGAAACACCGGGGAGCTGTTTTTT. It is translated as CASSSRPQLAGNTGELFF. Complete variable domain (other parts from reference TRBV11-2 and TRBJ2-2): EAGVAQSPRYKIIEKRQSVAFWCNPISGHATLYWYQQILGQGPKLLIQFQNNGVVDDSQLPKDRFSAERLKGVDSTLKIQPAKLEDSAVYLCASSSRPQLAGNTGELFFGEGSRLTVL.

The rearrangement uses TRBV3-1 (or the pseudogene TRBV3-2) and TRBJ2-1, with D perhaps matching TRBD2 (5 bases). Germline V CDR1 and CDR2: LGHDT, YNNKEL (reference sequence). V was trimmed by 7 bases and J by 4 bases, leaving 20 bases between them. CDR3 length: 16 residues. The CDR3 DNA reads TGTGCCAGCACCACGTCGACCCGAGGGAAGTACAATGAGCAGTTCTTC. This sequence encodes CASTTSTRGKYNEQFF.

The chain links TRBV18 to TRBJ2-7; 9 nucleotides align to TRBD2. Germline V gene lookup returns CDR1 KGHSH and CDR2 LQKENI. Trimming removed 4 bases from V and 2 bases from J; junction bases left unmatched: 6. There are 15 residues in the CDR3. In DNA, the CDR3 is TGTGCCAGCTCACTTTCTAGCGGGGCCCCCTACGAGCAGTACTTC. Its protein product is CASSLSSGAPYEQYF.

The chain uses TRBV2 and TRBJ1-1; 11 bases are shared with TRBD1. After removal of 7 bases from V and 5 bases from J, the junction contained 6 bases not matched to a gene. The germline gives CDR1 SNHLY, CDR2 FYNNEI. This CDR3 comprises 14 residues. CDR3 sequence: CASIPDRGPTEAFF. CDR3 bases: TGTGCCAGCATTCCGGACAGGGGGCCTACTGAAGCTTTCTTT. The full variable domain, in which reference TRBV2 and TRBJ1-1 provide the parts outside the CDR3, is EPEVTQTPSHQVTQMGQEVILRCVPISNHLYFYWYRQILGQKVEFLVSFYNNEISEKSEIFDDQFSVERPDGSNFTLKIRSTKLEDSAMYFCASIPDRGPTEAFFGQGTRLTVV.